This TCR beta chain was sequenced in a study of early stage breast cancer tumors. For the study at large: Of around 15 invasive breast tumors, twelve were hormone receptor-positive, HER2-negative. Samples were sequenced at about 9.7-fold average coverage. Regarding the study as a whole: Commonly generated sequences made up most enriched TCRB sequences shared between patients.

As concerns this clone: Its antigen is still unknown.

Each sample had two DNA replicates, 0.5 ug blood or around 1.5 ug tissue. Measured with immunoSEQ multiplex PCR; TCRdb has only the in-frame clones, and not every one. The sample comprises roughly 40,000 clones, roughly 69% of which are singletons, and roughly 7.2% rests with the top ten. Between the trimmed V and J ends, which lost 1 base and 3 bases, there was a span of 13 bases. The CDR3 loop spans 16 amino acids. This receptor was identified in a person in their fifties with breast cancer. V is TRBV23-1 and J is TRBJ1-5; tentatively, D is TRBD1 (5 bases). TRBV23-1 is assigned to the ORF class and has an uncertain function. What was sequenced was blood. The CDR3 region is CASSQFRDLNNQPQHF. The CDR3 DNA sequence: TGCGCCAGCAGTCAATTCCGGGACTTAAACAATCAGCCCCAGCATTTT.